This T cell receptor beta chain was recovered during a study of blood T cell repertoires in COVID-19. Study summary: The origin of the acute and convalescent COVID-19 samples was the United States, Italy and Spain.

V lost 0 bases and J lost 8; bases outside the gene matches: 9. CDR1 LGHNA and CDR2 YNFKEQ come from the germline V gene. This CDR3 is 16 amino acids long. Using immunoSEQ multiplex PCR, the repertoire was profiled, and TCRdb retains in-frame clones only, with some absent. The sample holds 200,000 to 250,000 clones, about nine tenths seen once. Adults between about 18 and 89 years of age took part from 24 US areas. The sample comprised PBMCs or T cells enriched from blood (not recorded which). The V call is TRBV4-2, the J call TRBJ2-3, with TRBD2 matching over 9 bases. The sequence derives from a woman between 45 and 60 years old in a cohort exposed to, infected with or recovered from COVID-19 (not recorded which). CDR3 loop: CASSQDYGRGGVTQYF. The DNA of the CDR3 is TGTGCCAGCAGCCAAGATTATGGCCGCGGGGGGGTTACGCAGTATTTT.